This T cell receptor (beta chain) was recovered during a study of preoperative IRX-2 immunotherapy in early breast cancer. Here immunoSEQ multiplex PCR was the method, and the copy in TCRdb shows in-frame clones only, minus some. The table shows over 25,000 clones, with under 85% occurring only once. This CDR3 has 11 amino acids. Per the germline V gene, CDR1 is LNHDA and CDR2 is SQIVND (reference sequence). V lost 3 bases, J lost 5 bases, and 4 bases lay in between. Described treatment: preoperative locoregional IRX-2 cytokine immunotherapy. Patients received preoperative, locoregional IRX-2 cytokine immunotherapy in a phase Ib study.

This material consisted of lymph node tissue, taken from a patient treated with IRX-2 immunotherapy. This receptor was obtained from a human donor with breast cancer. This chain links TRBV19 with TRBJ1-2, with D unresolved. In nucleotides, the CDR3 is TGTGCCAGTAGTATCACTTATGGCTACACCTTC. Protein sequence: CASSITYGYTF.